This T cell receptor (beta chain) emerged from a study of T-cell memory formation after mild COVID-19. Study-wide background: TCR clusters largely stayed donor specific.

Study-wide results and caveats: Clones that contracted from day 15 to 85 had balanced CD4/CD8; later expanders were CD4+ biased. Researchers found some responding clones in pre-infection memory, a sign that cross-reactive memory joined. Proof of SARS-CoV-2 specificity was absent for the second-wave clones that crested on day 37.

This clonotype was seen a few times. Its antigen is unknown. TCRdb redid the calling of the 5' RACE reads with MiXCR, one entry per CDR3 protein. This sample has about 430,000 distinct CDR3 sequences, with 20% to 25% found just once. V lost 2 bases, J lost 6 bases, and 5 bases stayed unmatched. The CDR3 has 16 residues. In germline, CDR1 is MGHRA, CDR2 YSYEKL. Specimen: PBMCs or a T cell subset sorted from them (not recorded which). This chain connects TRBV4-1 to TRBJ2-3, with 13 bases matching TRBD2. The sequence derives from an adult woman who had mild COVID-19 (a few samples of this study predate the infection). Cell type and time point are not known. The CDR3 DNA follows: TGCGCCAGCAGCCAACCGACGGGACTAGCGGGGGATACGCAGTATTTT. Protein product: CASSQPTGLAGDTQYF.